The 20 T cell receptor beta chains listed next were all sequenced from one sample in a study of blood T cell repertoires in COVID-19. The repertoire was sequenced with immunoSEQ multiplex PCR; TCRdb's copy has only in-frame clones and lacks some. The sample holds 450,000 to 500,000 clones, roughly 88% seen once. Sequenced sample: peripheral blood. The receptors were gathered from a human donor in a cohort sampled during active COVID-19.

The gene calls are TRBV3-1 (or the pseudogene TRBV3-2) and TRBJ2-1; perhaps TRBD2 as D (5 bases). CDR1 and CDR2 (germline): LGHDT, YNNKEL (reference sequence). Between the trimmed V and J ends, which lost 1 base and 9 bases, there was a span of 7 bases. The CDR3 has 12 amino acids. CDR3 sequence: CASSQVEGEQFF. In DNA, the CDR3 is TGTGCCAGCAGCCAAGTTGAGGGTGAGCAGTTCTTC.

This clone is a singleton in its sample. This chain uses TRBV10-3 with TRBJ1-2; D call uncertain. Germline assignment: CDR1 ENHRY and CDR2 SYGVKD. The V end lost 3 bases, the J end lost 4 bases, and 18 bases lay between the germline ends. The CDR3 is made up of 16 amino acids. CDR3 in DNA: TGTGCCATCAGTGACCCCGCCCGCAGGCCAGCCTATGGCTACACCTTC. Its protein product is CAISDPARRPAYGYTF.

The chain carries TRBV18 and TRBJ2-7; weak D call: TRBD1 (6 bases). Looked up from germline, CDR1 is KGHSH and CDR2 is LQKENI. The CDR3 loop spans 14 amino acids. V was pared by 2 bases and J by 3 bases, with 11 bases between. CDR3 sequence: CASSPGQTIYEQYF. CDR3 sequence (DNA): TGTGCCAGCTCACCAGGACAGACGATCTACGAGCAGTACTTC.

This clone was detected many times. V gene TRBV11-2 combines with J gene TRBJ2-2, with 11 bases fitting TRBD2. The trim removed 2 bases at V and 4 bases at J, leaving 3 bases unmatched. This CDR3 is built from 16 residues. CDR1 and CDR2 (germline): SGHAT, FQNNGV. Written as DNA, the CDR3 is TGTGCCAGCAGCTTACTAGCGGGAGGTGTCACCGGGGAGCTGTTTTTT. It yields the protein CASSLLAGGVTGELFF.

The chain joins TRBV28 to TRBJ2-1, with 7 bases matching TRBD2. The V gene end was trimmed by 4 bases and the J gene end by 5 bases; junction bases not matched to a gene: 11. The CDR3 has 16 amino acids. Germline V CDR1 and CDR2: MDHEN, SYDVKM. CDR3 sequence: CASSSIAGSLNNEQFF. The CDR3 DNA sequence: TGTGCCAGCAGTTCCATAGCGGGTAGCCTCAACAATGAGCAGTTCTTC.

V gene TRBV18 combines with J gene TRBJ1-1, with TRBD1 as a possible D gene (5 bases). This CDR3 has 16 amino acids. V lost 1 base to trimming and J lost 4 bases, with 16 bases between them. Germline CDR1 reads KGHSH; CDR2 reads LQKENI. Here the CDR3 DNA reads TGTGCCAGCTCACCACGCCCCCAGGGAGGCGGCACTGAAGCTTTCTTT. It specifies CASSPRPQGGGTEAFF.

The chain joins TRBV7-8 to TRBJ2-7, with 8 bases matching TRBD1. The CDR3 covers 13 residues. Germline CDR1 reads SGHVS; CDR2 reads FQNEAQ. V was pared by 5 bases and J by 6 bases, with 6 bases of the junction left unmatched. The CDR3 sequence: CASSRGQGGEQYF. The CDR3 DNA sequence: TGTGCCAGCAGCCGCGGACAGGGCGGCGAGCAGTACTTC.

This chain links TRBV19 with TRBJ2-1, with 8 bases fitting TRBD2. Germline assignment: CDR1 LNHDA and CDR2 SQIVND (reference sequence). This CDR3 has 17 residues. V was pared by 4 bases and J by 0 bases, with 8 bases of the junction left unmatched. In DNA form, the CDR3 reads TGTGCCAGTAGTAAGGAAATAGCGGGAAACTCCTACAATGAGCAGTTCTTC. Amino acid sequence: CASSKEIAGNSYNEQFF.

The J gene is TRBJ1-2, the V gene TRBV28, with 7 positions matching TRBD1. J was trimmed by 6 bases and V by 3 bases; bases with no gene match: 13. CDR1 and CDR2 from the germline V gene are MDHEN and SYDVKM. This CDR3 has 16 residues. CDR3 loop: CASSLAIQGRGDGYTF. The DNA of the CDR3 is TGTGCCAGCAGTTTGGCCATACAGGGGCGGGGGGATGGCTACACCTTC.

The chain combines TRBV20-1 with TRBJ2-2, with TRBD2 matching 14 bases. V was clipped by 3 bases and J by 7 bases; unmatched bases: 7. The V gene's germline CDR1 is DFQATT and CDR2 SNEGSKA (reference sequence). The CDR3 spans 16 residues. The CDR3, as DNA: TGCAGTGCTAGTACGGGACTAGCGGGAGCGGTCGGGGAGCTGTTTTTT. This sequence encodes CSASTGLAGAVGELFF.

As concerns this clone: Distinct nucleotide sequences in the sample also encode this CDR3. This chain joins TRBV28 and TRBJ2-7; D is undetermined. Germline assignment: CDR1 MDHEN and CDR2 SYDVKM. The V end lost 4 bases, the J end lost 2 bases, and 3 bases lay between the germline ends. The CDR3 is 11 amino acids. CDR3 region: CASSSPYEQYF. CDR3 nucleotides: TGTGCCAGCAGTTCTCCCTACGAGCAGTACTTC. Drawing the rest from reference TRBV28 and TRBJ2-7, the complete variable domain is DVKVTQSSRYLVKRTGEKVFLECVQDMDHENMFWYRQDPGLGLRLIYFSYDVKMKEKGDIPEGYSVSREKKERFSLILESASTNQTSMYLCASSSPYEQYFGPGTRLTVT.

V usage is TRBV24-1 and J usage is TRBJ2-7; no clear D gene. V was cut by 3 bases and J by 2 bases, with 16 bases left in between. There are 16 residues in the CDR3. CDR1 and CDR2 (germline): KGHDR, SFDVKD. The CDR3 bases are TGTGCCACCAGTGATCATCGGTCATCCCCGACCTACGAGCAGTACTTC. Protein sequence: CATSDHRSSPTYEQYF.

The chain combines TRBV12-5 with TRBJ2-3; D is unresolved. V was cut by 5 bases and J by 1 base, with 7 bases left in between. Germline-derived CDR1 and CDR2 are LGHNT and FRNRAP. The CDR3 runs 13 residues. In DNA form, the CDR3 reads TGTGCTAGTGGTGGGCCGGGCACAGATACGCAGTATTTT. Residues: CASGGPGTDTQYF.

CDR3 loop: CASSVASQGAEQYF. The CDR3 DNA sequence: TGTGCCAGCAGCGTAGCCTCACAGGGAGCCGAGCAGTACTTC. The V and J genes are TRBV9 and TRBJ2-7; a weak D match, TRBD1 (6 bases). The CDR3 is 14 amino acids. Germline V gene lookup returns CDR1 SGDLS and CDR2 YYNGEE. The V and J ends lost 0 bases and 6 bases respectively, with 13 bases between them.

This chain uses TRBV18 with TRBJ2-1; 14 bases fit TRBD2. Trimming cost V 6 bases and J 9 bases; bases outside gene matches: 7. Germline V gives CDR1 KGHSH, CDR2 LQKENI. The CDR3 runs to 15 residues. CDR3 protein: CASSGTSGSSGEQFF. The CDR3 nucleotides read TGTGCCAGCTCGGGGACTAGCGGGAGTTCTGGTGAGCAGTTCTTC.

The chain employs TRBV14 and TRBJ2-5; 7 bases line up with TRBD1. Germline CDR1 and CDR2: SGHDN and FVKESK. Trimming removed 3 bases from V and 4 bases from J; junction bases left unmatched: 5. The CDR3 is made up of 14 amino acids. The CDR3 sequence: CASSQPQGRETQYF. For the CDR3, the DNA is TGTGCCAGCAGCCAGCCACAGGGGAGAGAGACCCAGTACTTC.

CDR3 bases: TGCAGCGTTCCTTTCTCCATAGACTTCATGAACACTGAAGCTTTCTTT. Protein sequence: CSVPFSIDFMNTEAFF. The chain recombines TRBV29-1 with TRBJ1-1; D uncertain. CDR3 size: 16 residues. With 5 bases removed from V and 0 bases from J, the gap between germline ends came to 19 bases. Germline CDR1 SQVTM, CDR2 ANQGSEA.

This chain joins TRBV30 and TRBJ2-3; TRBD1 matches at 8 bases. V lost 2 bases, J lost 5 bases, and 9 bases stayed unmatched. The CDR3 runs to 15 residues. The germline CDR1 and CDR2 sequences are GTSNPN and SVGIG (reference sequence). This CDR3 is CAWSRRQGPGDTQYF. The CDR3 coding sequence is TGTGCCTGGAGTCGAAGACAGGGGCCTGGAGATACGCAGTATTTT.

The V gene is TRBV5-1, the J gene TRBJ1-1; 9 bases map to TRBD1. Trimming removed 4 bases from V and 11 bases from J; junction bases left unmatched: 12. The germline V gene encodes CDR1 SGHRS and CDR2 YFSETQ. The CDR3 is 14 residues long. CDR3 nucleotide sequence: TGCGCCAGCAGCGTTGGGACAGGGAAATTGGAGGCTTTCTTT. Protein sequence: CASSVGTGKLEAFF.

The chain combines TRBV20-1 with TRBJ2-5, with a tentative D call TRBD1 (5 bases). The germline V gene has CDR1 DFQATT and CDR2 SNEGSKA (reference sequence). V was shortened by 3 bases and J by 5 bases, with 10 bases between the two germline ends. The CDR3 has 12 amino acids. The CDR3 bases are TGCAGTGCTAGTCTGGGGCCGGAGACCCAGTACTTC. Translating it yields CSASLGPETQYF.